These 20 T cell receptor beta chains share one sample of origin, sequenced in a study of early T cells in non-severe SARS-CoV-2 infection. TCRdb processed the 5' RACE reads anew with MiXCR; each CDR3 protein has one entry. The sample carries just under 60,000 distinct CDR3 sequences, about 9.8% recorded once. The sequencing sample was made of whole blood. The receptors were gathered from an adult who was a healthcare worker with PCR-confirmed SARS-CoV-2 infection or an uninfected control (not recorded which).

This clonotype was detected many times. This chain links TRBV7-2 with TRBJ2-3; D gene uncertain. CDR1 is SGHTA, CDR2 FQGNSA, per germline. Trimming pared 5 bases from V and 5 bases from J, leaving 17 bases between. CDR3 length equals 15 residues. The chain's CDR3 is CASSLSSNRKDTQYF. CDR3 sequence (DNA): TGTGCCAGCAGCCTGTCCTCCAATAGGAAAGATACGCAGTATTTT.

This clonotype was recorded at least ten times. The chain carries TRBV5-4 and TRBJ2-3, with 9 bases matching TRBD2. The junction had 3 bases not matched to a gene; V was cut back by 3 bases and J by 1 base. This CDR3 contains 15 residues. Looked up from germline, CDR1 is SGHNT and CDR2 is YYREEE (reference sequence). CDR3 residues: CASSSGLAGTDTQYF. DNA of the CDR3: TGTGCCAGCAGCTCGGGACTAGCCGGCACAGATACGCAGTATTTT.

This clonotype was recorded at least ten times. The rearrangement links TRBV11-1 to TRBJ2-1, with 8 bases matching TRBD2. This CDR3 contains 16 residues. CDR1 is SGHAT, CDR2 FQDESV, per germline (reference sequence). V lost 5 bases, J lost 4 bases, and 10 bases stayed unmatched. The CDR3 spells CASSTYRIAGYNEQFF. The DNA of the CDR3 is TGTGCCAGCAGCACTTACCGCATAGCGGGGTACAATGAGCAGTTCTTC.

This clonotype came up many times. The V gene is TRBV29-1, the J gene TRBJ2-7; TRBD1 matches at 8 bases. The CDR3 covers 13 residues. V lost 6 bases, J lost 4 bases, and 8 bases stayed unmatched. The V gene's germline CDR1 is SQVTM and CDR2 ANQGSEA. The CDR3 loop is CSVETGTGYEQYF. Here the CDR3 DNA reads TGCAGCGTCGAAACCGGGACAGGTTACGAGCAGTACTTC.

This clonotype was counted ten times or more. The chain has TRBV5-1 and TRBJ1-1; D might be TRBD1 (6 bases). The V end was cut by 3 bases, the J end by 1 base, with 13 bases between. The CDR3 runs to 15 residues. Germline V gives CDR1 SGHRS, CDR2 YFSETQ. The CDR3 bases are TGCGCCAGCAGCTACAAAGGGGGGTCGAACACTGAAGCTTTCTTT. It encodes CASSYKGGSNTEAFF.

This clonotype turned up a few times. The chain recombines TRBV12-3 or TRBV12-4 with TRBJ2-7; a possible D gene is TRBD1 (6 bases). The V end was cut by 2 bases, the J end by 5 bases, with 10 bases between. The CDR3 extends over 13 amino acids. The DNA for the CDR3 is TGTGCCAGCAGTTTATTACAGGGCCACGAGCAGTACTTC. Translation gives CASSLLQGHEQYF.

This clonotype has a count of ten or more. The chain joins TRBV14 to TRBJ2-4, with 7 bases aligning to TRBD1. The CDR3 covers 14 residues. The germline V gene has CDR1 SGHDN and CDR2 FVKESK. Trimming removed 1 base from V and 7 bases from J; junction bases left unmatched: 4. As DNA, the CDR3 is TGTGCCAGCAGCCAAGCGGGACAGATGAACATTCAGTACTTC. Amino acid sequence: CASSQAGQMNIQYF. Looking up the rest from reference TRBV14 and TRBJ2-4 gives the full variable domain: EAGVTQFPSHSVIEKGQTVTLRCDPISGHDNLYWYRRVMGKEIKFLLHFVKESKQDESGMPNNRFLAERTGGTYSTLKVQPAELEDSGVYFCASSQAGQMNIQYFGAGTRLSVL.

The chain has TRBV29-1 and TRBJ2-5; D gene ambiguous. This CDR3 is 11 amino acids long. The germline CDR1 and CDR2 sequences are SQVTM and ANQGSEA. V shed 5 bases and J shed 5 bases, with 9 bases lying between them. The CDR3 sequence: CSVSIAETQYF. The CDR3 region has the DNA TGCAGCGTTTCGATCGCGGAGACCCAGTACTTC.

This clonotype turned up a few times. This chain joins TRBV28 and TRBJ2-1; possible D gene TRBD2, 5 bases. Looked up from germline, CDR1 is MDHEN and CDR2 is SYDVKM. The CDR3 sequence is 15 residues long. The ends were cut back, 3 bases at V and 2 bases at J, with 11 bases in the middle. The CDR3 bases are TGTGCCAGCAGTTTTGTCAGCGGCCCCTACAATGAGCAGTTCTTC. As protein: CASSFVSGPYNEQFF.

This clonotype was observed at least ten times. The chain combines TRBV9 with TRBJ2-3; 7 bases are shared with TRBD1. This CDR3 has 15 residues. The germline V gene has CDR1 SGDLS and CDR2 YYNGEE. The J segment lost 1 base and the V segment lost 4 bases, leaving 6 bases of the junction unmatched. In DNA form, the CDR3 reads TGTGCCAGCAGCCCCCGGACAGGCGGCACAGATACGCAGTATTTT. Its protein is CASSPRTGGTDTQYF.

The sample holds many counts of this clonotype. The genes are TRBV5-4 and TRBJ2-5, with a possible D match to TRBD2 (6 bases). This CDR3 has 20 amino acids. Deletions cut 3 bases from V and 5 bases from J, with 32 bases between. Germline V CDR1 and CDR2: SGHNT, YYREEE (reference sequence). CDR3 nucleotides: TGTGCCAGCAGCTCCGCCGGGACTTTCGCACGCCTGCAACCGGGGGAGACCCAGTACTTC. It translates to CASSSAGTFARLQPGETQYF. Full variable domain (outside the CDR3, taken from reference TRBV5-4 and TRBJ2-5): ETGVTQSPTHLIKTRGQQVTLRCSSQSGHNTVSWYQQALGQGPQFIFQYYREEENGRGNFPPRFSGLQFPNYSSELNVNALELDDSALYLCASSSAGTFARLQPGETQYFGPGTRLLVL.

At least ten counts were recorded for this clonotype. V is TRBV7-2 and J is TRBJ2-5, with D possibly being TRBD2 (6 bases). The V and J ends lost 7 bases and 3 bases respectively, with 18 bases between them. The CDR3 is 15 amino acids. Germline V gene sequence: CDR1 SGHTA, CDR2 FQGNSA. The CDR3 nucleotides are TGTGCCAGCACCGAACTACTAGCTGAAAAAGAGACCCAGTACTTC. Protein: CASTELLAEKETQYF.

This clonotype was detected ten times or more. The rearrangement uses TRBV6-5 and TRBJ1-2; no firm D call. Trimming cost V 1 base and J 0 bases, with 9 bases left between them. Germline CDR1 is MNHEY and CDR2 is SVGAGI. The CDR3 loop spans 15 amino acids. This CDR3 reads CASSYLRTTNYGYTF. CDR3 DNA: TGTGCCAGCAGTTACTTGCGTACAACTAACTATGGCTACACCTTC.

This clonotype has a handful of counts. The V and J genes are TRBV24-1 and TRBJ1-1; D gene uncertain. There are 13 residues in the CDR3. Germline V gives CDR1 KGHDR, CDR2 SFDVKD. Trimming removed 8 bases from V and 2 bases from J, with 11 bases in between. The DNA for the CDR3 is TGTGCCACCATGGGAGAGGAAAACACTGAAGCTTTCTTT. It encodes CATMGEENTEAFF.

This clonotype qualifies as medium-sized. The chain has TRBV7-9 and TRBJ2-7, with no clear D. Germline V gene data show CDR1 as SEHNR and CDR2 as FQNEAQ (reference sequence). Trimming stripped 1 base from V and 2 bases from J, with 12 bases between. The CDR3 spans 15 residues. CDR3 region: CASSLGTLPAYEQYF. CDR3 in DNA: TGTGCCAGCAGCTTAGGAACTTTACCTGCCTACGAGCAGTACTTC.

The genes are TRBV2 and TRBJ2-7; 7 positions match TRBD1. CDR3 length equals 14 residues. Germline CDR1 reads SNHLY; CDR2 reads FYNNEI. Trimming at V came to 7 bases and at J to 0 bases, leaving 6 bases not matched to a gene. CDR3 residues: CASKPTGNSYEQYF. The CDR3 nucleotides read TGTGCCAGCAAGCCGACAGGGAACTCCTACGAGCAGTACTTC.

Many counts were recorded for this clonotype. The CDR3 sequence: CSVRDYESSGANVLTF. CDR3 DNA: TGCAGCGTCCGAGACTACGAAAGCTCTGGGGCCAACGTCCTGACTTTC. This sequence joins TRBV29-1 and TRBJ2-6, with D possibly TRBD2 on 5 matching bases. Deletions cut 6 bases from V and 0 bases from J, with 15 bases between. Germline values: CDR1 SQVTM, CDR2 ANQGSEA. CDR3 size: 16 residues.

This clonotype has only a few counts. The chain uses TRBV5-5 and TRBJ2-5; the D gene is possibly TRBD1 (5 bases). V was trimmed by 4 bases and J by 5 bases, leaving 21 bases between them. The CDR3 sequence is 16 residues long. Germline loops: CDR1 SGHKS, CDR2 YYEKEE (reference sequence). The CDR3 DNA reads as TGTGCCAGCAGCCTAACCCCCGGCAGCTCAGGGGAGACCCAGTACTTC. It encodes CASSLTPGSSGETQYF. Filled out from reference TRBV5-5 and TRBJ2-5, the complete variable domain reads DAGVTQSPTHLIKTRGQQVTLRCSPISGHKSVSWYQQVLGQGPQFIFQYYEKEERGRGNFPDRFSARQFPNYSSELNVNALLLGDSALYLCASSLTPGSSGETQYFGPGTRLLVL.

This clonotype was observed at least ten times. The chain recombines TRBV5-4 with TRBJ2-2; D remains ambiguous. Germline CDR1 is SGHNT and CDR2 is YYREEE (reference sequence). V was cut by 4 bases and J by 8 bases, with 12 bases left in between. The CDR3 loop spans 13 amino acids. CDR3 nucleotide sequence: TGTGCCAGCAGCCCGAGCTTTGAGGGGGAGCTGTTTTTT. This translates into CASSPSFEGELFF.

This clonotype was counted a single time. CDR3 nucleotide sequence: TGCAGTGCCCCGGGCTATACCCCTTACGAGCAGTACTTC. Residues: CSAPGYTPYEQYF. The rearrangement joins TRBV20-1 to TRBJ2-7; no definite D call. Trimming stripped 6 bases from V and 4 bases from J, with 16 bases between. The germline V gene has CDR1 DFQATT and CDR2 SNEGSKA (reference sequence). The CDR3 loop spans 13 amino acids.